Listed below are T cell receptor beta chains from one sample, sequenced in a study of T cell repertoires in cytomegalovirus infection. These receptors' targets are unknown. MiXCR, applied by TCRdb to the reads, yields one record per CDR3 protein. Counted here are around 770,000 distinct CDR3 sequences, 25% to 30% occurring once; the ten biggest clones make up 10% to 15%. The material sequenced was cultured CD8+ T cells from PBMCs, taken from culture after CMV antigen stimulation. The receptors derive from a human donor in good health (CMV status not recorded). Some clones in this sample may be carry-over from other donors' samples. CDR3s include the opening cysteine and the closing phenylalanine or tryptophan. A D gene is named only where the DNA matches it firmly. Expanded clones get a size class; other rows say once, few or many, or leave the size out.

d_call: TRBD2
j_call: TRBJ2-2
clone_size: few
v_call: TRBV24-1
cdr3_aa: CATSGRTSGGKNTGELFF
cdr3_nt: TGTGCCACCAGTGGACGGACTAGCGGGGGCAAGAACACCGGGGAGCTGTTTTTT

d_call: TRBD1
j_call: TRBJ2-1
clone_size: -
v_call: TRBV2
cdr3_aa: CASSEPGTVLVHSYNEQFF
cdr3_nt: TGTGCCAGCAGTGAACCCGGGACAGTCCTGGTGCACTCCTACAATGAGCAGTTCTTC

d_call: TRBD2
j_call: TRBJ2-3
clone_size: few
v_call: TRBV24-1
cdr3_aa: CATSDLGTSGGAATQYF
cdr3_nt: TGTGCCACCAGTGACCTCGGGACTAGCGGGGGGGCCGCGACGCAGTATTTT

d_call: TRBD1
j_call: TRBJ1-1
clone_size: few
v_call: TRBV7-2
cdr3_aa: CASSLGRTGPEAFF
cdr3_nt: TGTGCCAGCAGCTTAGGAAGGACAGGGCCTGAAGCTTTCTTT

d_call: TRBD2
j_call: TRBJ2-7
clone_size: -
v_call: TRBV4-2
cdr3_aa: CASSHPESGGSYEQYF
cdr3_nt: TGTGCCAGCAGCCACCCGGAAAGCGGGGGTTCCTACGAGCAGTACTTC

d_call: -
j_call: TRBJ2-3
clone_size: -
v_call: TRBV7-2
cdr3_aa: CASSLGVLVTDTQYF
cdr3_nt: TGTGCCAGCAGCTTGGGGGTCCTAGTAACAGATACGCAGTATTTT

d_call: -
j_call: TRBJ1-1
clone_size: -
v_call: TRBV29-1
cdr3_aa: CSGRGTEAFF
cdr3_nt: TGCAGCGGCCGAGGCACTGAAGCTTTCTTT

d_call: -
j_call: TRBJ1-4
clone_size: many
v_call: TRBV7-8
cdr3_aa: CASSLVPVVEKLFF
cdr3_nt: TGTGCCAGCAGCTTAGTTCCGGTGGTTGAAAAACTGTTTTTT

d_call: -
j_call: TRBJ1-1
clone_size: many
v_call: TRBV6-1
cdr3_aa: CASSEGNRVVNTEAFF
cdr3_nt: TGTGCCAGCAGTGAAGGGAACAGGGTGGTGAACACTGAAGCTTTCTTT

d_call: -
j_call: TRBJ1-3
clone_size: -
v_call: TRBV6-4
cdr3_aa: CASSDSDSHTIYF
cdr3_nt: TGTGCCAGCAGTGACTCGGACAGCCACACCATATATTTT

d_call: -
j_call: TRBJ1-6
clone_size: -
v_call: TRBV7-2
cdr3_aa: CAVQSAYNSPLHF
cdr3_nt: TGTGCCGTCCAGTCGGCCTATAATTCACCCCTCCACTTT

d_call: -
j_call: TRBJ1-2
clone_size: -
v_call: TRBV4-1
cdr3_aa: CASSQVGRGVAYGYTF
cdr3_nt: TGCGCCAGCAGCCAAGTCGGGCGGGGGGTGGCCTATGGCTACACCTTC

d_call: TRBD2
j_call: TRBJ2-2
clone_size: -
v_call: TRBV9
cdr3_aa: CASSPPGGLAGPGELFF
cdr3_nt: TGTGCCAGCAGCCCCCCGGGGGGACTAGCGGGTCCCGGGGAGCTGTTTTTT

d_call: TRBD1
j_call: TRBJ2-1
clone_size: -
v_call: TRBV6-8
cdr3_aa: CASSWTGDHNEQFF
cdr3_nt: TGTGCCAGCAGCTGGACAGGGGACCACAATGAGCAGTTCTTC

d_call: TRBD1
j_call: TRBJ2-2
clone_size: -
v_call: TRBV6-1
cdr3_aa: CASSEPDRVVITGELFF
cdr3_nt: TGTGCCAGCAGTGAACCGGACAGGGTTGTGATTACCGGGGAGCTGTTTTTT

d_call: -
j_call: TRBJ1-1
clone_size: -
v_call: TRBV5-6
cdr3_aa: CASSLPGPMNTEAFF
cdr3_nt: TGTGCCAGCAGCTTACCGGGGCCTATGAACACTGAAGCTTTCTTT

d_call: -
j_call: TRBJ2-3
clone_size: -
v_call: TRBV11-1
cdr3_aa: CASSPSGGRGTDTQYF
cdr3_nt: TGTGCCAGCAGCCCGTCTGGGGGGAGAGGAACAGATACGCAGTATTTT

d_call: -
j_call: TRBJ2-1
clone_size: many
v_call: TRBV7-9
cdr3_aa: CASSRTEWAYNEQFF
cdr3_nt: TGTGCCAGCAGCCGGACAGAATGGGCCTACAATGAGCAGTTCTTC

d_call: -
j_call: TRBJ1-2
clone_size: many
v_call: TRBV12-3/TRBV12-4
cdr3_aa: CASTESRVNGYTF
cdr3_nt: TGTGCCAGCACCGAATCCCGGGTAAATGGCTACACCTTC